This TCR beta chain was identified in a study of blood T cell repertoires in COVID-19. Whole-study context: Some COVID-19 samples were acute and others convalescent; all came from the United States, Italy and Spain.

Assay used: immunoSEQ multiplex PCR; TCRdb lists only in-frame clones, some missing. The repertoire holds about 100,000 clones, with approximately 80% as singletons. CDR1 and CDR2 (germline): SGHRS, YFSETQ. The germline V and J ends were trimmed by 1 base and 5 bases, with 12 bases remaining between them. The CDR3 extends over 15 amino acids. The receptor comes from a man aged 50 to 60 with active or convalescent COVID-19. V is TRBV5-1 and J is TRBJ2-2; possible D gene TRBD1, 6 bases. The sample comprised peripheral blood. The CDR3 region is CASSLTLTGTGELFF. The CDR3 coding sequence is TGCGCCAGCAGCTTGACCCTGACAGGAACCGGGGAGCTGTTTTTT.